This TCR beta chain was documented in a study of CXCR3-negative and CXCR3-positive naive CD8 T cells. General observations from the study: CXCR3-positive naive cells had more hydrophobic TRB CDR3s than CXCR3-negative naive cells.

The CDR3 contains 14 residues. Germline assignment: CDR1 MGHRA and CDR2 YSYEKL. To note about this clonotype: What it binds is unknown.

5' RACE with UMI labels generated the TRB cDNA libraries. TCRdb reworked the 5' RACE reads into one entry per CDR3 protein, no DNA. This sample's table has some 120,000 distinct CDR3 sequences. This clonotype originated in a human donor in good health. Some clones in this sample may be carry-over from other donors' samples. The J gene is TRBJ1-1, the V gene TRBV4-1. Material: naive CXCR3+ CD8+ T cells from blood. Documented subset: CD45RO-CCR7+CD27+CD95- naive CD8+ T cells expressing CXCR3 (TNR3+). This CDR3 is CASSQAAGPTEAFF.